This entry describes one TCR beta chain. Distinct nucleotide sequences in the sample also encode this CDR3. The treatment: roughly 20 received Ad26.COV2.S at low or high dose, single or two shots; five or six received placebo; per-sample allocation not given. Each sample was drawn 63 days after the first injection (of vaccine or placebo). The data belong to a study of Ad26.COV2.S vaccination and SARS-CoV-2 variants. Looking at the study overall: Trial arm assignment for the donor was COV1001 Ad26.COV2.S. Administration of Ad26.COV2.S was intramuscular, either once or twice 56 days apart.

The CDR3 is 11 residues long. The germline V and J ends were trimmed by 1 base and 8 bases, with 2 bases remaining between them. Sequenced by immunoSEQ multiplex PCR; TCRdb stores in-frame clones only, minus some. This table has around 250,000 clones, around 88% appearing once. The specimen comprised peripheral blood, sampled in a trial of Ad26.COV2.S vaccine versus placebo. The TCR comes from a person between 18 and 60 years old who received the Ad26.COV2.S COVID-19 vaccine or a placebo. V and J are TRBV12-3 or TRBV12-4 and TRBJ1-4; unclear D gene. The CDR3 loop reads CASSLGEKLFF. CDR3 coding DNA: TGTGCCAGCAGTTTAGGCGAAAAACTGTTTTTT.